Below, 9 T cell receptor beta chains from the same sample are listed, as sequenced in a study of T cell changes during pregnancy in multiple sclerosis. TCRdb's table, derived via immunoSEQ multiplex PCR, lists solely in-frame clones and lacks some. Of 95,000 to 110,000 clones in the sample, 80% to 95% were seen once. The sample in question was peripheral blood, obtained in the third trimester of pregnancy. These receptors were collected from a female donor in good health, enrolled as a control in a pregnancy study.

This clone showed up just once. This sequence joins TRBV18 and TRBJ2-3; possible D gene TRBD1, 6 bases. Germline V lookup: CDR1 KGHSH, CDR2 LQKENI. This CDR3 is built from 14 residues. The ends were cut back, 7 bases at V and 4 bases at J, with 15 bases in the middle. CDR3 DNA sequence: TGTGCCAGCTTGGGGACAACCGGGGCAGATACGCAGTATTTT. Amino acid sequence: CASLGTTGADTQYF. Drawing the rest from reference TRBV18 and TRBJ2-3, the complete variable domain is NAGVMQNPRHLVRRRGQEARLRCSPMKGHSHVYWYRQLPEEGLKFMVYLQKENIIDESGMPKERFSAEFPKEGPSILRIQQVVRGDSAAYFCASLGTTGADTQYFGPGTRLTVL.

J is TRBJ1-6 and V is TRBV5-3; the D is unclear. TRBV5-3 falls under the ORF class, with uncertain function. There are 16 residues in the CDR3. The germline V and J ends were trimmed by 3 bases and 4 bases, with 14 bases remaining between them. The DNA of the CDR3 is TGTGCCAGAAGCTGGGCAGGTCGAGGGTATAATTCACCCCTCCACTTT. It yields the protein CARSWAGRGYNSPLHF.

The V call is TRBV14, the J call TRBJ1-1; D not certain. The V end was cut by 4 bases, the J end by 2 bases, with 8 bases between. The length of the CDR3 is 13 residues. Germline loops: CDR1 SGHDN, CDR2 FVKESK. This CDR3 reads CASSLTENTEAFF. The CDR3 nucleotides read TGTGCCAGCAGCCTAACAGAAAACACTGAAGCTTTCTTT.

V usage is TRBV5-6 and J usage is TRBJ1-2; 9 nucleotides match TRBD1. V shed 1 base, J shed 8 bases, and the junction held 6 bases outside the gene matches. Germline V lookup: CDR1 SGHDT, CDR2 YYEEEE. The CDR3 covers 14 residues. The DNA of the CDR3 is TGTGCCAGCAGCTTGACCCTCGGGACAGGGGGCTACACCTTC. Translating it yields CASSLTLGTGGYTF.

This clone was observed a handful of times. The chain employs TRBV4-3 and TRBJ1-3, with D unclear. This CDR3 region has 15 residues. Trimming cost V 0 bases and J 2 bases, with 8 bases left between them. Germline loops: CDR1 LGHNA, CDR2 YSLEER. CDR3: CASSQDYSAGNTIYF. For the CDR3, the DNA is TGCGCCAGCAGCCAAGATTACAGTGCTGGAAACACCATATATTTT.

V and J are TRBV4-1 and TRBJ2-1, with 7 bases aligning to TRBD1. The V gene end was trimmed by 4 bases and the J gene end by 8 bases; junction bases not matched to a gene: 14. Looked up from germline, CDR1 is MGHRA and CDR2 is YSYEKL. The CDR3 consists of 16 residues. The CDR3: CASSPIRQGEGYEQFF. The CDR3 nucleotides read TGCGCCAGCAGCCCGATCCGCCAGGGGGAAGGGTATGAGCAGTTCTTC.

This clone was seen only once. This sequence joins TRBV11-2 and TRBJ2-5; D ambiguous. In germline, CDR1 is SGHAT, CDR2 FQNNGV. V shed 0 bases and J shed 5 bases, with 10 bases lying between them. The CDR3 is 14 residues long. Here the CDR3 reads CASSLELQSETQYF. The CDR3 nucleotides are TGTGCCAGCAGCTTAGAGCTGCAGTCTGAGACCCAGTACTTC.

J is TRBJ1-6 and V is TRBV7-2; D ambiguous. The CDR3 sequence is 16 residues long. Germline V gene lookup returns CDR1 SGHTA and CDR2 FQGNSA. The V and J ends lost 2 bases and 10 bases respectively, with 18 bases between them. Here the CDR3 DNA reads TGTGCCAGCAGCTTAAGGAGGATGTCTTTCGCCTCACCCCTCCACTTT. Translated: CASSLRRMSFASPLHF.

In this sample, this clone turned up once. This sequence joins TRBV21-1 and TRBJ2-7; the D call in the table, TRBD2, was not verified against the DNA. TRBV21-1 is tagged as a pseudogene. The CDR3 has 16 residues. CDR3 sequence: CASSIGGGVSSYEQYF. Written as DNA, the CDR3 is TGTGCCAGCAGCATCGGAGGGGGGGTCAGCTCCTACGAGCAGTACTTC.